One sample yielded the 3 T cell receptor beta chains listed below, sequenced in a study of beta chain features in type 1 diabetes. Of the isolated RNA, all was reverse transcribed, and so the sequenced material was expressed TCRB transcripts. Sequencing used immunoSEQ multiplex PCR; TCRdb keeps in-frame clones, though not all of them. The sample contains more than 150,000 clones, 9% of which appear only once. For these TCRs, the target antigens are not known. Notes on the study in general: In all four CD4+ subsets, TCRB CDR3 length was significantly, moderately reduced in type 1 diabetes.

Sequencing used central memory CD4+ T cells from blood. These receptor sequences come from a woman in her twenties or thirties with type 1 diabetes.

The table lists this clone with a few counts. The CDR3 loop is CASSLELAGGPAYF. The CDR3 bases are TGCGCCAGCAGCTTGGAACTAGCGGGAGGGCCGGCGTACTTC. The genes are TRBV5-1 and TRBJ2-5, with TRBD2 matching 13 bases. J gave up 13 bases and V 0 bases, and 6 bases lay outside the gene matches. Germline values: CDR1 SGHRS, CDR2 YFSETQ. There are 14 residues in the CDR3.

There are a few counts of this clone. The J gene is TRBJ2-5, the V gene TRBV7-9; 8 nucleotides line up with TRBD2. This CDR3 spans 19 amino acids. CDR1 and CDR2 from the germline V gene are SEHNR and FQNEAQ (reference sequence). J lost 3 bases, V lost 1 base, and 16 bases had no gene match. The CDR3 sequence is CASSLEGFTSSGRKETQYF. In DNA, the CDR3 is TGTGCCAGCAGCTTAGAGGGCTTTACGTCTAGCGGGCGGAAAGAGACCCAGTACTTC.

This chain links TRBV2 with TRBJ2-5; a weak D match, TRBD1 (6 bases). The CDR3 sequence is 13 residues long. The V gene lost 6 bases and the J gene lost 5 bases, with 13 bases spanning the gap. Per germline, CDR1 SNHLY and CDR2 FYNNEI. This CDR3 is CASREQGFETQYF. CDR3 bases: TGTGCCAGCAGGGAACAGGGTTTTGAGACCCAGTACTTC.